In its sample, the clone carrying this T cell receptor beta chain was seen a few times. The sample contains more than one DNA sequence encoding this CDR3. The record originates from a study of shared clonotypes between healthy human individuals. The CDR3 contains 15 residues. The J segment lost 3 bases and the V segment lost 0 bases, leaving 5 bases of the junction unmatched. From germline, CDR1 is SGHNT and CDR2 YYREEE (reference sequence). Generated by immunoSEQ multiplex PCR, the TCRdb table keeps only in-frame clones and is missing some. This sample has 640,000 or so clones, with around 72% found just once.

This TCR was recovered from a woman in her 30s in good health. The chain combines TRBV5-4 with TRBJ2-7, with 8 nucleotides matching TRBD2. What was sequenced was memory CD4+ T cells sorted from blood. Subset in this sample: CD45RA-negative fraction. CDR3 coding DNA: TGTGCCAGCAGCTTGGATCCGGGGACTAGCTACGAGCAGTACTTC. It translates to CASSLDPGTSYEQYF.